The TCR beta chain under discussion was sequenced for a study of blood T cells in healthy people across ages (dated by TCRdb to 2015 to 2017). Broadly, across the study: In model experiments, template switching captured about one uniquely barcoded TCR beta cDNA molecule for every two T cells. To avoid experimental bias, donors of different ages were spread randomly across the sequencing lanes. Four age groups were formed from the donors: young (average approximately 17 years), middle-aged (more than 35), aged (roughly 56) and long-lived (more than 75). Using the same blood draw, the study looked at two additional independent replicas of 1 million unique cDNA reads for two donors, one aged 18 to 30 and the other aged 80 or older. Age-related changes in TCR beta repertoire diversity were measured in the study by deep sequencing normalized with unique cDNA molecular identifiers.

This clonotype was seen only a few times. Its cognate antigen has yet to be identified. No much larger clonotype is one base removed from it; base qualities were not supplied. There are 18 amino acids in the CDR3, from cysteine to phenylalanine inclusive. The only DNA kept is the CDR3, 54 bases in frame from the first base. V lost 2 bases and J lost 0 bases, and the count of bases not matched to a germline gene is 6. CDR1 MGHRA and CDR2 YSYEKL were looked up in the germline V gene. The library came from 5' RACE. Sequenced using an Illumina HiSeq 2500. A second about 7 to 12 cycle PCR used a sample-barcoded 5' primer and a J-beta primer mix. Each TCR beta cDNA molecule received a unique molecular identifier from a template-switch 5' adaptor carrying 12 random nucleotides. Each sample yielded at least 2.5 million CDR3-containing paired-end reads. First-strand cDNA synthesis was performed from all RNA using the Mint cDNA synthesis kit, with priming by a TRBC-specific oligonucleotide. Following uracil-DNA glycosylase treatment, all cDNA underwent a first 18-cycle PCR with the universal primers M1SS and BC2_uni_R. The original methods were these. Normalization of each sample was performed by random selection of 1 million high-quality reads, each carrying a distinct molecular identifier. Instead of being binned into consensus sequences, reads that shared molecular identifiers were thrown out. MiTCR, set to a Q25 quality threshold and the strictest error-elimination algorithm, was used for CDR3 identification, clonotype clustering and error correction. Lower-bound total TCR beta diversity was estimated with a nonparametric unseen species model using Euler transformation. The public reads were reprocessed in TCRdb via fastp at Q25 and MiXCR, keeping in-frame beta chains. CDR3 protein duplicates are merged, each entry listing the most common genes and DNA. These V and J calls are TCRdb output, not the study's own analysis. This sample is represented by roughly 1,500,000 distinct CDR3 sequences; 42% of them were singletons. The ten largest clones take up roughly 7.7% of the sample.

On the study overall, not on this receptor specifically: Conclusive comparison of naive and antigen-experienced compartments was prevented by the profiling of bulk unsorted PBMCs. Compared with the aged group, more naive CD4+ T cells, fewer expanded clones and increased TCR diversity were shown by the long-lived group, suggesting age selection. The CMV infection status of donors was not known, potentially confounding age-related changes in expanded clonotypes. Observed TCR beta diversity correlated strongly with the percentage of naive T cells measured by flow cytometry. Estimates of total diversity based on one million sequenced T cells were regarded as lower bounds and as underestimates. Observed TCR beta diversity per million T cells fell roughly linearly with age, and a significant reduction was already apparent by age around 40.

Donors were 40 or so systemically healthy Caucasian individuals from Russia aged roughly 6 to 95 years. Each donor gave ten milliliters of peripheral blood, collected into EDTA-treated Vacutainer tubes. Ficoll-Paque density-gradient centrifugation was used to isolate PBMCs, with at least 6.5 million per sample. Total RNA was extracted from PBMCs with Trizol reagent, with at least 6 micrograms obtained per sample. For every donor, flow cytometry on a PBMC aliquot measured the percentage of naive CD45RAhigh/CD27high T cells. The specimen sequenced was blood. The receptor comes from a woman under 30 in good health. The rearrangement combines TRBV4-1 with TRBJ2-7; 14 of the junction bases match TRBD2. Here the CDR3 is given as CASSQLRGTSGSSYEQYF. The sequenced DNA is TGCGCCAGCAGCCAACTACGCGGGACTAGCGGGAGCTCCTACGAGCAGTACTTC.